The next 30 T cell receptor beta chains were all read from a single sample in a study of shared clonotypes between healthy human individuals. Naive CD8 cells lacked CD45RO and underwent positive selection for CCR7, leaving out terminally differentiated effector memory CD45RA+ cells. The assay was immunoSEQ multiplex PCR, and TCRdb's table has in-frame clones only and misses some. Of about 2.1 million clones listed, approximately 94% are singletons. The sequenced material came from naive CD8+ T cells from PBMCs. The receptor set was obtained from a man between 18 and 29 years old in good health. Some clones in this sample may be carry-over from other donors' samples.

V usage is TRBV4-1 and J usage is TRBJ1-5; D gene uncertain. The CDR3 is made up of 13 amino acids. Germline CDR1 and CDR2: MGHRA and YSYEKL. The V end lost 4 bases, the J end lost 6 bases, and 10 bases lay between the germline ends. The CDR3 spells CASSLGVGQPQHF. In DNA form, the CDR3 reads TGCGCCAGCAGCCTCGGTGTTGGTCAGCCCCAGCATTTT.

V gene TRBV2 combines with J gene TRBJ2-1, with a weak D call TRBD2 (5 bases). Germline V gene data show CDR1 as SNHLY and CDR2 as FYNNEI. This CDR3 contains 16 residues. V dropped 3 bases and J dropped 2 bases, with 14 bases sitting between them. Here the CDR3 reads CASSDGTRVTYNEQFF. CDR3 nucleotide sequence: TGTGCCAGCAGTGACGGTACGAGGGTAACCTACAATGAGCAGTTCTTC.

The rearrangement uses TRBV9 and TRBJ2-2, with 11 positions matching TRBD2. V shed 0 bases, J shed 3 bases, and the junction held 4 bases outside the gene matches. This CDR3 is built from 17 residues. The V gene's germline CDR1 is SGDLS and CDR2 YYNGEE. This chain's CDR3 is CASSVEGTSGYTGELFF. CDR3 bases: TGTGCCAGCAGCGTAGAAGGGACTAGCGGCTACACCGGGGAGCTGTTTTTT. Together with reference TRBV9 and TRBJ2-2, the CDR3 gives the full variable domain: DSGVTQTPKHLITATGQRVTLRCSPRSGDLSVYWYQQSLDQGLQFLIQYYNGEERAKGNILERFSAQQFPDLHSELNLSSLELGDSALYFCASSVEGTSGYTGELFFGEGSRLTVL.

This clone was recorded once. The chain uses TRBV7-9 and TRBJ1-2; 8 bases match TRBD1. V was pared by 5 bases and J by 8 bases, with 13 bases of the junction left unmatched. The CDR3 is 15 residues long. Germline V gives CDR1 SEHNR, CDR2 FQNEAQ (reference sequence). In nucleotides, the CDR3 is TGTGCCAGCAGCAAAGACAGGGGAGGGAGTGAGGGCTACACCTTC. This gives the protein CASSKDRGGSEGYTF.

This clone was recorded once. The chain is built from TRBV6-5 and TRBJ2-4; D may correspond to TRBD1 or TRBD2 (5 bases each). Deletions cut 2 bases from V and 9 bases from J, with 17 bases between. CDR3 length equals 15 residues. Per the germline V gene, CDR1 is MNHEY and CDR2 is SVGAGI. Written as DNA, the CDR3 is TGTGCCAGCAGTTACACGGGGATGGAGCAGGGCATTCAGTACTTC. Translation gives CASSYTGMEQGIQYF.

The J gene is TRBJ2-3, the V gene TRBV5-1, with a possible D match to TRBD1 (6 bases). V shed 0 bases and J shed 3 bases, with 14 bases lying between them. This CDR3 has 16 residues. Germline lookup yields CDR1 SGHRS and CDR2 YFSETQ. The CDR3 sequence: CASSLVGTLRTDTQYF. The CDR3, as DNA: TGCGCCAGCAGCTTGGTCGGGACACTTAGAACAGATACGCAGTATTTT.

Worth noting for this clone: The sample holds other DNA sequences that translate to the same CDR3. This chain uses TRBV5-6 with TRBJ2-3; no firm D call. Trimming removed 1 base at V and 4 bases at J, with 4 bases between. CDR3 length: 12 residues. Per germline, CDR1 SGHDT and CDR2 YYEEEE. This CDR3 is CASSLRPDTQYF. In DNA form, the CDR3 reads TGTGCCAGCAGCTTGCGCCCAGATACGCAGTATTTT.

This clone has only a few counts. This chain joins TRBV27 and TRBJ1-2, with D unclear. CDR1 MNHEY and CDR2 SMNVEV come from the germline V gene (reference sequence). V shed 6 bases and J shed 4 bases, with 15 bases lying between them. The CDR3 spans 14 residues. In DNA, the CDR3 is TGTGCCAGCAGCCCCAGTGGTGAAAGCTATGGCTACACCTTC. Protein sequence: CASSPSGESYGYTF.

The chain uses TRBV27 and TRBJ2-1; 8 positions match TRBD2. V shed 5 bases, J shed 8 bases, and the junction held 14 bases outside the gene matches. Germline loops: CDR1 MNHEY, CDR2 SMNVEV (reference sequence). The CDR3 length is 16 residues. CDR3 amino acids: CASSPPSGFGVDEQFF. Here the CDR3 DNA reads TGTGCCAGCAGTCCACCTAGCGGGTTTGGGGTAGATGAGCAGTTCTTC.

This clone occurred once. Germline and junction disagree at one end, which may indicate a read error. V usage is TRBV27 and J usage is TRBJ2-7, with a possible D match to TRBD1 (7 bases). This CDR3 comprises 17 residues. Per germline, CDR1 MNHEY and CDR2 SMNVEV (reference sequence). The CDR3 nucleotides read TGTGCCAGCAGTCTATCTCGGCGGCAGGGGGGTCCCTACGAGCAGTACTTC. Its protein product is CASSLSRRQGGPYEQYF.

The V call is TRBV27, the J call TRBJ1-5; TRBD1 is a possible D gene (5 bases). The V gene lost 0 bases and the J gene lost 0 bases, with 9 bases spanning the gap. Germline-derived CDR1 and CDR2 are MNHEY and SMNVEV (reference sequence). CDR3 length: 16 amino acids. The CDR3 protein is CASSLSVGDSNQPQHF. CDR3 nucleotides: TGTGCCAGCAGTTTATCAGTGGGGGATAGCAATCAGCCCCAGCATTTT.

This clone was observed a handful of times. This rearrangement joins TRBV28 to TRBJ1-1, with a tentative D call TRBD1 (5 bases). The CDR3 contains 16 residues. With 6 bases removed from V and 3 bases from J, the gap between germline ends came to 20 bases. Germline loops: CDR1 MDHEN, CDR2 SYDVKM. The DNA of the CDR3 is TGTGCCAGCAGACCCTACGGGGAGGGGCTGGACACTGAAGCTTTCTTT. Its translation: CASRPYGEGLDTEAFF.

The J gene is TRBJ2-2, the V gene TRBV4-3; D is ambiguous. Trimming removed 5 bases at V and 2 bases at J, with 15 bases between. The germline V gene has CDR1 LGHNA and CDR2 YSLEER. The CDR3 loop spans 16 amino acids. This chain's CDR3 is CASSISSHPNTGELFF. The CDR3, as DNA: TGCGCCAGCAGCATTTCGAGCCACCCAAACACCGGGGAGCTGTTTTTT.

V usage is TRBV27 and J usage is TRBJ2-7, with TRBD2 matching 8 bases. The CDR3 is made up of 14 amino acids. The junction had 15 bases not matched to a gene; V was cut back by 10 bases and J by 7 bases. Germline V CDR1 and CDR2: MNHEY, SMNVEV (reference sequence). The CDR3 protein is CATRGVGLVREQYF. The CDR3 nucleotides read TGTGCCACACGGGGCGTGGGACTAGTCCGGGAGCAGTACTTC.

In nucleotides, the CDR3 is TGTGCCAGCACCCCTCTAGCGGGAGGTTCCTACGAGCAGTACTTC. This gives the protein CASTPLAGGSYEQYF. The chain uses TRBV28 and TRBJ2-7; 11 nucleotides match TRBD2. The trim removed 7 bases at V and 1 base at J, leaving 6 bases unmatched. CDR1 and CDR2 (germline): MDHEN, SYDVKM. The CDR3 is made up of 15 amino acids.

This clone was recorded once. The chain joins TRBV11-2 to TRBJ1-1; D may be TRBD1 (5 bases). V was cut by 1 base and J by 4 bases, with 10 bases left in between. Per the germline V gene, CDR1 is SGHAT and CDR2 is FQNNGV. CDR3 length equals 14 residues. CDR3 sequence: CASSLGGGVTEAFF. As DNA, the CDR3 is TGTGCCAGCAGCTTAGGTGGGGGGGTCACTGAAGCTTTCTTT. Combining the CDR3 with reference TRBV11-2 and TRBJ1-1 gives the whole variable domain EAGVAQSPRYKIIEKRQSVAFWCNPISGHATLYWYQQILGQGPKLLIQFQNNGVVDDSQLPKDRFSAERLKGVDSTLKIQPAKLEDSAVYLCASSLGGGVTEAFFGQGTRLTVV.

This chain links TRBV28 with TRBJ2-7; 8 bases match TRBD2. Germline assignment: CDR1 MDHEN and CDR2 SYDVKM. V lost 4 bases, J lost 6 bases, and 8 bases stayed unmatched. The CDR3 runs 14 residues. The CDR3 sequence is CASSSHSGIGEQYF. DNA for the CDR3: TGTGCCAGCAGTTCACATAGCGGGATCGGCGAGCAGTACTTC.

The genes are TRBV7-6 and TRBJ2-1; D is possibly TRBD1 (6 bases). This CDR3 is 14 amino acids long. Germline V gene sequence: CDR1 SGHVS, CDR2 FNYEAQ. V lost 3 bases to trimming and J lost 6 bases, with 12 bases between them. The CDR3 reads CASSFGRGFNEQFF. DNA of the CDR3: TGTGCCAGCAGCTTTGGCAGGGGATTCAATGAGCAGTTCTTC.

The CDR3 DNA is TGTGCCAGCAGGTCCCCCCAGGGGGGGCAGCCCCAGCATTTT. Translated: CASRSPQGGQPQHF. The chain employs TRBV28 and TRBJ1-5, with 7 bases that match TRBD1. The germline V gene has CDR1 MDHEN and CDR2 SYDVKM. Losses at the gene ends were 6 bases for V and 7 bases for J; bases not matched to a gene: 9. The CDR3 has 14 residues.

At least ten counts were recorded for this clone. The chain joins TRBV5-1 to TRBJ2-1, with D perhaps TRBD2 (5 bases). Germline CDR1 and CDR2: SGHRS and YFSETQ. The length of the CDR3 is 15 residues. Trimming took 7 bases from V and 5 from J, leaving 19 bases between them. CDR3 amino acids: CASAPVSGSHNEQFF. For the CDR3, the DNA is TGCGCCAGCGCCCCGGTCAGCGGATCCCACAATGAGCAGTTCTTC.

The rearrangement links TRBV11-2 to TRBJ2-3; D gene ambiguous. V shed 5 bases and J shed 0 bases, with 6 bases lying between them. CDR3 length equals 13 residues. Germline assignment: CDR1 SGHAT and CDR2 FQNNGV. This CDR3 is CASSGYSTDTQYF. The CDR3 DNA follows: TGTGCCAGCAGCGGATATAGCACAGATACGCAGTATTTT.

This clone has just one count. The chain joins TRBV6-5 to TRBJ2-5; 7 nucleotides align to TRBD2. This CDR3 has 14 residues. J gave up 3 bases and V 6 bases, and 7 bases lay outside the gene matches. In germline, CDR1 is MNHEY, CDR2 SVGAGI. Written as DNA, the CDR3 is TGTGCCAGCAGCCCCGGGGAGGGTGAAGAGACCCAGTACTTC. This sequence encodes CASSPGEGEETQYF.

The chain combines TRBV4-1 with TRBJ2-1; possible D gene TRBD2, 5 bases. CDR3 length: 14 amino acids. Germline CDR1 MGHRA, CDR2 YSYEKL. Trimming stripped 4 bases from V and 6 bases from J, with 13 bases between. CDR3 amino acids: CASSPLGGLNEQFF. The CDR3 region has the DNA TGCGCCAGCAGCCCACTCGGAGGTCTCAATGAGCAGTTCTTC.

The chain joins TRBV14 to TRBJ2-7; D is unclear. The CDR3 runs to 15 residues. Trimming left V 0 bases short and J 0 bases short, with 9 bases between. Germline assignment: CDR1 SGHDN and CDR2 FVKESK. CDR3 nucleotides: TGTGCCAGCAGCCAAGAAACAGCTAACTCCTACGAGCAGTACTTC. Its protein product is CASSQETANSYEQYF.

Comment on this clone: In the same sample, other DNA sequences code for this CDR3. This chain joins TRBV7-9 and TRBJ1-3; D gene unclear. CDR3 length: 14 residues. The V gene lost 1 base and the J gene lost 4 bases, with 8 bases spanning the gap. Germline loops: CDR1 SEHNR, CDR2 FQNEAQ (reference sequence). The CDR3 DNA is TGTGCCAGCAGCTTAGAGTCTAGCGGAAACACCATATATTTT. This codes for CASSLESSGNTIYF.

This CDR3 is CASSQHRDSLYEQYF. In nucleotides, the CDR3 is TGCGCCAGCAGCCAACACCGGGACTCCCTCTACGAGCAGTACTTC. V and J are TRBV4-3 and TRBJ2-7; TRBD2 is a possible D gene (6 bases). With 2 bases removed from V and 3 bases from J, the gap between germline ends came to 14 bases. Germline lookup yields CDR1 LGHNA and CDR2 YSLEER. CDR3 length: 15 amino acids.

The sample holds one count of this clone. V usage is TRBV28 and J usage is TRBJ2-1; TRBD2 is a possible D gene (6 bases). In germline, CDR1 is MDHEN, CDR2 SYDVKM. V was clipped by 4 bases and J by 8 bases, with 24 bases between them. This CDR3 has 17 residues. CDR3 amino acids: CASSSVWREREIDEQFF. CDR3 nucleotides: TGTGCCAGCAGTTCGGTTTGGAGGGAGCGAGAAATCGATGAGCAGTTCTTC.

This chain connects TRBV28 to TRBJ1-5; TRBD1 is a possible D gene (5 bases). With 2 bases removed from V and 6 bases from J, the gap between germline ends came to 20 bases. CDR3 size: 17 residues. Germline lookup yields CDR1 MDHEN and CDR2 SYDVKM. CDR3: CASSLDMLQGRPQPQHF. In DNA form, the CDR3 reads TGTGCCAGCAGTTTAGACATGTTGCAGGGTCGACCTCAGCCCCAGCATTTT.

As regards this clone: Distinct nucleotide sequences in the sample also encode this CDR3. This chain uses TRBV19 with TRBJ2-3; possibly TRBD2 for D (5 bases). The CDR3 runs to 15 residues. Germline V gene data show CDR1 as LNHDA and CDR2 as SQIVND (reference sequence). V was shortened by 1 base and J by 1 base, with 9 bases between the two germline ends. CDR3 sequence (DNA): TGTGCCAGTAGTATAGGCGCGGGCGGCACAGATACGCAGTATTTT. Translated: CASSIGAGGTDTQYF.

The chain has TRBV29-1 and TRBJ2-1; 7 positions agree with TRBD1. The CDR3 consists of 14 residues. With 7 bases clipped from V and 4 bases from J, the junction kept 10 bases outside the gene matches. CDR1 SQVTM and CDR2 ANQGSEA come from the germline V gene. CDR3 in DNA: TGCAGCGGCCTAGGGGGCGCGAAATACAATGAGCAGTTCTTC. As protein: CSGLGGAKYNEQFF.